Shown below are 10 T cell receptor beta chains from a single sample sequenced in a study of blood T cell repertoires in COVID-19. Profiled with immunoSEQ multiplex PCR; TCRdb holds only in-frame clones, not every one. The table includes under 250,000 clones, roughly nine tenths detected once. The sequenced material came from peripheral blood. These receptors all come from a woman aged 55-75 years who had recovered from COVID-19.

The rearrangement links TRBV6-2 or TRBV6-3 to TRBJ1-2; D is perhaps TRBD1 (6 bases). CDR3 length: 16 residues. With 0 bases removed from V and 4 bases from J, the gap between germline ends came to 15 bases. CDR1 and CDR2 (germline): MNHEY, SVGEGT. CDR3 coding DNA: TGTGCCAGCAGTTACTCGACAGGCCCCCTGCCCTATGGCTACACCTTC. It specifies CASSYSTGPLPYGYTF.

The chain is built from TRBV6-5 and TRBJ1-5; possible D gene TRBD1, 6 bases. The V end was cut by 8 bases, the J end by 0 bases, with 14 bases between. The germline CDR1 and CDR2 sequences are MNHEY and SVGAGI. CDR3 length equals 15 residues. Here the CDR3 reads CASGGGRLSNQPQHF. CDR3 DNA: TGTGCCAGCGGCGGGGGGCGTCTTAGCAATCAGCCCCAGCATTTT.

This rearrangement joins TRBV5-1 to TRBJ2-7, with 8 bases fitting TRBD1. Germline V lookup: CDR1 SGHRS, CDR2 YFSETQ. V dropped 3 bases and J dropped 7; count of bases not matched to a gene: 12. The CDR3 is made up of 15 amino acids. The DNA of the CDR3 is TGCGCCAGCAGCTCTCAGGGACAGGTCTCGGGTGAGCAGTACTTC. This gives the protein CASSSQGQVSGEQYF.

This chain connects TRBV9 to TRBJ1-1; 8 bases match TRBD1. The CDR3 is made up of 16 amino acids. The J segment lost 3 bases and the V segment lost 0 bases, leaving 7 bases of the junction unmatched. The germline V gene has CDR1 SGDLS and CDR2 YYNGEE. The CDR3 loop is CASSVATQGAHTEAFF. The CDR3 coding sequence is TGTGCCAGCAGCGTAGCTACGCAGGGGGCACACACTGAAGCTTTCTTT.

This chain joins TRBV4-1 and TRBJ1-6; the D gene is possibly TRBD1 (6 bases). V shed 3 bases and J shed 11 bases, with 23 bases lying between them. Germline V gives CDR1 MGHRA, CDR2 YSYEKL. The CDR3 is 17 residues long. The CDR3, as DNA: TGCGCCAGCAGCCATAGACCGGGACAAGACAGTACAACACCCCTCCACTTT. As protein: CASSHRPGQDSTTPLHF.

J is TRBJ1-2 and V is TRBV3-1 (or the pseudogene TRBV3-2), with a possible D match to TRBD1 (6 bases). CDR1 is LGHDT and CDR2 is YNNKEL in the germline V gene (reference sequence). CDR3 length: 13 residues. V lost 4 bases, J lost 5 bases, and 11 bases lay in between. The CDR3 DNA reads as TGTGCCAGCAGCCCGACAGGAGCATATGGCTACACCTTC. This gives the protein CASSPTGAYGYTF.

V usage is TRBV2 and J usage is TRBJ2-7, with TRBD1 as a possible D gene (6 bases). V lost 1 base, J lost 2 bases, and 9 bases lay in between. Germline V CDR1 and CDR2: SNHLY, FYNNEI. The CDR3 extends over 14 amino acids. The CDR3 region is CASSEDRVAYEQYF. The CDR3 DNA reads TGTGCCAGCAGTGAAGACAGGGTTGCCTACGAGCAGTACTTC.

This chain connects TRBV7-2 to TRBJ1-4, with D possibly matching TRBD1 (5 bases). V was clipped by 4 bases and J by 8 bases, with 17 bases between them. CDR1 is SGHTA, CDR2 FQGNSA, per germline. The CDR3 consists of 15 residues. CDR3 sequence: CASSYSPRQGEKLFF. CDR3 bases: TGTGCCAGCAGCTATAGCCCCCGCCAGGGCGAAAAACTGTTTTTT. The full variable domain, completed using reference TRBV7-2 and TRBJ1-4, is GAGVSQSPSNKVTEKGKDVELRCDPISGHTALYWYRQSLGQGLEFLIYFQGNSAPDKSGLPSDRFSAERTGGSVSTLTIQRTQQEDSAVYLCASSYSPRQGEKLFFGSGTQLSVL.

V is TRBV9 and J is TRBJ2-1, with 9 bases matching TRBD2. Germline V gene lookup returns CDR1 SGDLS and CDR2 YYNGEE. Trimming at V came to 4 bases and at J to 0 bases, leaving 8 bases not matched to a gene. The CDR3 runs 17 residues. The CDR3 sequence: CASSRIAGAISYNEQFF. The CDR3 bases are TGTGCCAGCAGCCGTATAGCGGGGGCGATCTCCTACAATGAGCAGTTCTTC.

The V and J genes are TRBV9 and TRBJ2-5; TRBD2 agrees at 14 bases. V shed 3 bases, J shed 1 base, and the junction held 5 bases outside the gene matches. From germline, CDR1 is SGDLS and CDR2 YYNGEE. The CDR3 runs to 17 residues. The CDR3 sequence: CASSAGLAGEPQETQYF. The CDR3 DNA is TGTGCCAGCAGCGCGGGACTAGCGGGGGAGCCCCAAGAGACCCAGTACTTC.